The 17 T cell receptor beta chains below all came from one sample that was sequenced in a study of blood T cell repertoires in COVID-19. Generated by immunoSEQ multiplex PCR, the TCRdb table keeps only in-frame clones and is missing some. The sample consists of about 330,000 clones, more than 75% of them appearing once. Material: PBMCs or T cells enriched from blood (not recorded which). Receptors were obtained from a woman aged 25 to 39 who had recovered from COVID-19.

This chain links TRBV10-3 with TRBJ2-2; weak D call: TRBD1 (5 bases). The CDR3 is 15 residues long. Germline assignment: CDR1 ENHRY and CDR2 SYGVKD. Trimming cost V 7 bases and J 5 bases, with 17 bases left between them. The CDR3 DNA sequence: TGTGCCATCAATGGGGCAGGGCTTGGGACCGGGGAGCTGTTTTTT. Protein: CAINGAGLGTGELFF.

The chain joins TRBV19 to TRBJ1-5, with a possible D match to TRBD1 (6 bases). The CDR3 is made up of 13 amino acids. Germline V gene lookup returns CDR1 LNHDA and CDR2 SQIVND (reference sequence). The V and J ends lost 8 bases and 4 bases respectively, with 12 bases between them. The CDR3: CASCGQRNQPQHF. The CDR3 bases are TGTGCCAGTTGTGGACAGAGAAATCAGCCCCAGCATTTT.

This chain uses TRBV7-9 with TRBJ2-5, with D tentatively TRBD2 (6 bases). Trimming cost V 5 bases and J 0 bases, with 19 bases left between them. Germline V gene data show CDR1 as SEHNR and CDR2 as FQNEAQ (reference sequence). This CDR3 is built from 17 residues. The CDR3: CASSGFTGLTYQETQYF. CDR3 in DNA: TGTGCCAGCAGCGGGTTTACGGGACTTACCTACCAAGAGACCCAGTACTTC.

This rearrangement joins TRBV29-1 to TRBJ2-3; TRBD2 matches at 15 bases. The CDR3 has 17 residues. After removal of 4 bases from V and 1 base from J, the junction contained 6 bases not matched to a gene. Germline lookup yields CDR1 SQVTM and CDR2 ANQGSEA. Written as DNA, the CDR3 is TGCAGCGTTGTTCGGACTAGCGGGGGGGTAGGCACAGATACGCAGTATTTT. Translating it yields CSVVRTSGGVGTDTQYF.

CDR3 region: CASSLVSATNEKLFF. CDR3 DNA sequence: TGTGCCAGCAGCTTAGTGTCCGCAACTAATGAAAAACTGTTTTTT. The J gene is TRBJ1-4, the V gene TRBV7-2; D is unclear. There are 15 residues in the CDR3. Germline values: CDR1 SGHTA, CDR2 FQGNSA. The germline V and J ends were trimmed by 1 base and 0 bases, with 6 bases remaining between them.

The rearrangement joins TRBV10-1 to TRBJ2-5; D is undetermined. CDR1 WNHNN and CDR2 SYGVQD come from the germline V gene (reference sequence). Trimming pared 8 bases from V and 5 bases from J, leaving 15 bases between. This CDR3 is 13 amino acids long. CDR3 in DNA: TGCGCCAGCTCTAGAAATCCGCGGGAGACCCAGTACTTC. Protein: CASSRNPRETQYF.

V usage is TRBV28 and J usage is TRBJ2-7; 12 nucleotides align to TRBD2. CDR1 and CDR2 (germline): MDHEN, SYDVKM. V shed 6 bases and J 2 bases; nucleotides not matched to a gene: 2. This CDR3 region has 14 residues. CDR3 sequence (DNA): TGTGCCAGCAGGACTAGCGGGGGAACCTACGAGCAGTACTTC. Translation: CASRTSGGTYEQYF.

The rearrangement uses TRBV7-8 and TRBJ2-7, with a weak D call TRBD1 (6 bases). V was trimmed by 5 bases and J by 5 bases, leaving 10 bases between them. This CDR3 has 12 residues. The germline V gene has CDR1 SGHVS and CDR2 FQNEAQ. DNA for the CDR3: TGTGCCAGCAGCCCTGACAGGCACGAGCAGTACTTC. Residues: CASSPDRHEQYF.

The CDR3 loop is CASSQELAGVGEQFF. The CDR3 coding sequence is TGTGCCAGCAGCCAAGAACTAGCGGGGGTGGGTGAGCAGTTCTTC. J is TRBJ2-1 and V is TRBV3-1 (or the pseudogene TRBV3-2), with 11 bases aligning to TRBD2. V trimming: 0 bases; J trimming: 9 bases; junction bases outside the gene matches: 4. Germline V gene sequence: CDR1 LGHDT, CDR2 YNNKEL (reference sequence). The CDR3 consists of 15 residues.

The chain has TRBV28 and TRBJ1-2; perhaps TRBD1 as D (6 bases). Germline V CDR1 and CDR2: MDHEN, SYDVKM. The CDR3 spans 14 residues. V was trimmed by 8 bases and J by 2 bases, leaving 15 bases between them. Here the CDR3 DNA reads TGTGCCAGCGGCCGGGACACTAAAAACTATGGCTACACCTTC. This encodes CASGRDTKNYGYTF.

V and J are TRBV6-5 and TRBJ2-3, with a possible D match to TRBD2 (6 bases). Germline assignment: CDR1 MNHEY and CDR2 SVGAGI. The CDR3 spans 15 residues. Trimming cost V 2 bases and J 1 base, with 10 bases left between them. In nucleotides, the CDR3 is TGTGCCAGCAGTTACGTTGGCGGGGGCACAGATACGCAGTATTTT. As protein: CASSYVGGGTDTQYF.

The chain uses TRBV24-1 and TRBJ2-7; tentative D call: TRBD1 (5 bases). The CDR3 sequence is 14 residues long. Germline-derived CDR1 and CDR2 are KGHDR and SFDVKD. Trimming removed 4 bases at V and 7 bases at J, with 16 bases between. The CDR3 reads CATSEGRGSGEQYF. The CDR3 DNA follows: TGTGCCACCAGTGAGGGAAGGGGTTCTGGGGAGCAGTACTTC.

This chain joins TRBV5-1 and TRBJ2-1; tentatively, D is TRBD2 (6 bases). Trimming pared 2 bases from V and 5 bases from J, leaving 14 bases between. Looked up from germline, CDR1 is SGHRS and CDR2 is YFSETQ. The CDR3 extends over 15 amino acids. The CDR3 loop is CASSLYGTEHNEQFF. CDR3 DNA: TGCGCCAGCAGCTTATATGGGACTGAACACAATGAGCAGTTCTTC.

The CDR3 DNA sequence: TGTGCCACCAGCAGTGGCGGGACAGTAAATGAAAAACTGTTTTTT. It encodes CATSSGGTVNEKLFF. The chain couples TRBV15 to TRBJ1-4, with 7 bases aligning to TRBD1. In germline, CDR1 is LNHNV, CDR2 YYDKDF (reference sequence). Unmatched junction bases numbered 6, after V lost 3 bases and J lost 5 bases. CDR3 length equals 15 residues.

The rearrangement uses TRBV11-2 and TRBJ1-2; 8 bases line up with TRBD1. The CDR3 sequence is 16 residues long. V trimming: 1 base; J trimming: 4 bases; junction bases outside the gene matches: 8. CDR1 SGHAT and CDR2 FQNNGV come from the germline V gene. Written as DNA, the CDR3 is TGTGCCAGCAGCTTAGGAGCTCAGGGGGCCGGCTATGGCTACACCTTC. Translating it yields CASSLGAQGAGYGYTF.

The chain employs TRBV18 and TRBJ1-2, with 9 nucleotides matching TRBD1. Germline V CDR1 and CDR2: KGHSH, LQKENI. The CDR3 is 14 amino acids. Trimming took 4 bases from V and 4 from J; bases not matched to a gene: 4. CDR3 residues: CASSQDRGGYGYTF. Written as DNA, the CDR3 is TGTGCCAGCTCACAGGACAGGGGAGGCTATGGCTACACCTTC.

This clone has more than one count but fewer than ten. Here the CDR3 reads CASSLRRQGAGSNQPQHF. In DNA form, the CDR3 reads TGTGCCAGCAGTTTAAGGCGACAGGGGGCGGGGAGCAATCAGCCCCAGCATTTT. The chain links TRBV28 to TRBJ1-5, with TRBD1 matching 10 bases. The CDR3 runs to 18 residues. Germline values: CDR1 MDHEN, CDR2 SYDVKM. With 2 bases clipped from V and 1 base from J, the junction kept 8 bases outside the gene matches.